Listed below are T cell receptor beta chains from one sample, sequenced in a study of T-cell reconstitution after alpha-beta-depleted transplantation in children. One entry per CDR3 protein results from TCRdb running MiXCR on the PCR reads. The repertoire has around 270,000 distinct CDR3 sequences, 10% of them found once; the top ten carry 7% to 9.5%. Material: PBMCs, obtained before TCRalphabeta/CD19-depleted stem cell transplant. The source is a boy younger than two with acute myeloid leukemia, due to receive a stem cell transplant. Both conserved end residues are part of each CDR3. The D gene is left open where the match is weak. Size values are once, few and many counts, or a class for expanded clones, and some rows have none.

>TRBD1|TRBJ2-7|TRBV7-2|-
TGTGCCAGCAGCCCAGGGGGTTACCAGACCTACGAGCAGTACTTC
CASSPGGYQTYEQYF
>-|TRBJ2-7|TRBV6-5|-
TGTGCCAGCAGTTACATCCGGAGTTACGAGCAGTACTTC
CASSYIRSYEQYF
>TRBD1|TRBJ2-7|TRBV10-2|-
TGCGCCAGCAATTTAGGACAGGCCTCCTACGAGCAGTACTTC
CASNLGQASYEQYF
>-|TRBJ2-5|TRBV7-2|few
TGTGCCAGCAGCTTAGCGCGTGTCAGCCAAGAGACCCAGTACTTC
CASSLARVSQETQYF
>TRBD2|TRBJ2-3|TRBV29-1|many
TGCAGCGTTGAACTAGCGGGGAGCACAGATACGCAGTATTTT
CSVELAGSTDTQYF
>-|TRBJ2-7|TRBV20-1|many
TGCAGTGCTACGGGACTCGGCCCCTACGAGCAGTACTTC
CSATGLGPYEQYF
>-|TRBJ2-7|TRBV28|many
TGTGCCAGCAGTTTAGCTACCACATACGAGCAGTACTTC
CASSLATTYEQYF
>-|TRBJ2-7|TRBV28|many
TGTGCCAGCAGGAGCTTAGGGCCTACTAGCTCCTACGAGCAGTACTTC
CASRSLGPTSSYEQYF
>TRBD1|TRBJ1-5|TRBV10-3|many
TGTGCCATCACCTTAACCCGACAGGGGACTTTCGGCAATCAGCCCCAGCATTTT
CAITLTRQGTFGNQPQHF
>-|TRBJ2-3|TRBV28|many
TGTGCCAGCAGTTTACAGCGTACAGATACGCAGTATTTT
CASSLQRTDTQYF
>-|TRBJ2-3|TRBV5-1|many
TGCGCCAGCAGCCTTATCCGCACAGATACGCAGTATTTT
CASSLIRTDTQYF
>TRBD2|TRBJ2-1|TRBV27|many
TGTGCCAGCAGTTTTGGCCTAGCGGGAATGAATGAGCAGTTCTTC
CASSFGLAGMNEQFF
>-|TRBJ2-5|TRBV11-2|many
TGTGCCAGCAGCTTAGGGGGAGGGGGGGACCAAGAGACCCAGTACTTC
CASSLGGGGDQETQYF
>TRBD2|TRBJ2-1|TRBV7-3|few
TGTGCCAGCAGCCTTATGTCCGGGACTAGCGGGCACAATGAGCAGTTCTTC
CASSLMSGTSGHNEQFF
>-|TRBJ2-7|TRBV5-1|many
TGCGCCAGCAGCTTGGGGGGCTACGAGCAGTACTTC
CASSLGGYEQYF
>TRBD2|TRBJ2-1|TRBV11-1|many
TGTGCCAGCAGCTTAGCCTTGACTAGCGGGAGGGCGGCTGAGCAGTTCTTC
CASSLALTSGRAAEQFF
>-|TRBJ2-1|TRBV28|few
TGTGCCAGCAGTTTCTGGGCAGGGGGGTCGCGAGTACCTACCCATGAGCAGTTCTTC
CASSFWAGGSRVPTHEQFF
>-|TRBJ2-2|TRBV7-2|-
TGTGCCAGCAGCTTAGTTGGACGCCTGAACACCGGGGAGCTGTTTTTT
CASSLVGRLNTGELFF
>-|TRBJ1-1|TRBV28|few
TGTGCCAGCAGCACGCCCTTCGAAGCTTTCTTT
CASSTPFEAFF
>-|TRBJ2-3|TRBV7-7|-
TGTGCTAGCAGCGCGACTAGTTGGCCAGATACGCAGTATTTT
CASSATSWPDTQYF
>TRBD2|TRBJ2-1|TRBV7-9|many
TGTGCCAGCAGCCTATCACTAGCGGGGGGCCACGATGAGCAGTTCTTC
CASSLSLAGGHDEQFF
>-|TRBJ1-1|TRBV29-1|many
TGCAGCCTCCAGCGAGCAGGGGCGAACACTGAAGCTTTCTTT
CSLQRAGANTEAFF
>TRBD1|TRBJ2-7|TRBV5-6|-
TGTGCCAGCAGCCCCTTACAGGGGTGGGACGAGCAGTACTTC
CASSPLQGWDEQYF
>-|TRBJ1-3|TRBV12-3/TRBV12-4|many
TGTGCCAGCAGTTTAGCGCGTGGGCAGTCGGCTGGAAACACCATATATTTT
CASSLARGQSAGNTIYF
>-|TRBJ1-1|TRBV29-1|many
TGCAGCGTGGTTGAAGGGAACACTGAAGCTTTCTTT
CSVVEGNTEAFF
>-|TRBJ1-2|TRBV7-8|many
TGTGCCAGCAGCTTAAGGGGGAGGCTCAACTATGGCTACACCTTC
CASSLRGRLNYGYTF
>-|TRBJ2-3|TRBV10-3|many
TGTGCCATCAGTGGGGACTCGGGAGTGTCTGATACGCAGTATTTT
CAISGDSGVSDTQYF
>-|TRBJ2-1|TRBV12-3/TRBV12-4|-
TGTGCCATCTGTTTAGCGACCTGGACACCACAAGGGAGCTATGAGCAGTTCTTC
CAICLATWTPQGSYEQFF
>-|TRBJ2-7|TRBV29-1|many
TGCAGCGGGGTAGAAGCCTACGAGCAGTACTTC
CSGVEAYEQYF
>TRBD1|TRBJ2-3|TRBV5-5|many
TGTGCCAGCAGCTCAGGGACAGGGAGTCCAGATACGCAGTATTTT
CASSSGTGSPDTQYF
>TRBD2|TRBJ2-3|TRBV29-1|many
TGCAGCGGGTGGGACTACCGAGATACGCAGTATTTT
CSGWDYRDTQYF
>TRBD1|TRBJ1-1|TRBV7-6|many
TGTGCCAGCAGCTTTAGCCCACAGGGGGTTGTAACTGAAGCTTTCTTT
CASSFSPQGVVTEAFF
>-|TRBJ2-1|TRBV12-3/TRBV12-4|many
TGTGCCAGCAGTTCAACAAGGATCAATGAGCAGTTCTTC
CASSSTRINEQFF
>-|TRBJ1-5|TRBV7-9|many
TGTGCCAGCAGCCTGGACCAGAGCAATCAGCCCCAGCATTTT
CASSLDQSNQPQHF
>-|TRBJ2-7|TRBV7-9|many
TGTGCCAGCAGCCTATCAAGGGGCACTTCTTTCTACGAGCAGTACTTC
CASSLSRGTSFYEQYF
>-|TRBJ2-7|TRBV12-3/TRBV12-4|many
TGTGCCAGCAGCACATTACTAGACGAGCAGTACTTC
CASSTLLDEQYF